This record covers a single T cell receptor beta chain. This clonotype was recorded at least ten times. The antigen it binds to is not known. Per-nucleotide qualities are absent, and no much larger clonotype sits a single base away. The entry originates in a study of spatial heterogeneity in lung cancer (dated by TCRdb to about 2019). With regard to the full study: More beta-chain than alpha-chain transcripts were consistently detected, likely reflecting higher beta-chain transcript abundance. In the raw uncorrected reads, each unique combination of TCR and UMI appeared more than ten times on average. TCR alpha and beta repertoires were quantitatively compared across multiple tumor regions, matched nontumor lung and blood in non-small cell lung cancer. TCR repertoire features were related to nonsynonymous mutation counts determined by whole-exome sequencing of tumor tissue. At surgery, both alpha and beta chains were TCR-sequenced in some 220 tumor regions, fewer than 65 matched nontumor lung samples and over 50 PBMC samples.

The library relied on 5' RACE. Sequenced on a NextSeq 500. The TCR library protocol attached a unique molecular identifier to each TCR cDNA molecule to allow correction of PCR and sequencing errors. Processing in the source paper ran as follows. TCR identification, UMI-based error correction and CDR3 extraction were all carried out with Decombinator tools. TCRs above a frequency of 2 per 1,000, corresponding to the top 1% of the tumor frequency distribution, were defined as expanded. Rényi diversity was computed with the R vegan package after subsampling each repertoire 100 times to 5,000 TCRs. CDR3 similarity networks were constructed using string-kernel similarity of amino acid triplets, with links drawn between CDR3s whose pairwise similarity was above 0.82. The public sequencing data were trimmed at Q25 with fastp and processed into clonotypes with MiXCR by TCRdb, which kept only in-frame beta chains. CDR3 protein sequences are deduplicated, and each keeps its most common genes and DNA. None of the V and J calls come from the authors' own analysis; TCRdb made them. This sample holds roughly 79,000 distinct CDR3 sequences; 8% were observed only once. Approximately 6.3% of the sample is in the top ten clones.

Overall study results and their limits: Ubiquitous expanded tumor TCRs showed up in blood more often at tumor resection than at routine follow-up. Confirming at a functional level the hypothesis that regional TCRs recognize regional mutations was considered to require additional single-cell paired TCR alpha and beta sequencing.

The meaning of the sample's time point label: sample taken at primary tumor resection. Samples were obtained from approximately 76 patients with early-stage, untreated non-small cell lung cancer from the lung TRACERx cohort. TCR sequencing used whole RNA extracted from tumor and nontumor lung tissue, or from cryopreserved PBMC samples, without cell sorting. Only patients with enough RNA available from two or more tumor regions were chosen for TCR sequencing. The junction shows trimming of 2 bases on V and 3 bases on J, plus 5 bases between the germline ends. Its CDR3 holds 13 amino acids, cysteine through phenylalanine. Only the CDR3 region is kept as DNA, spanning 39 bases read in frame from base 1.

This clonotype was sampled from a male donor with early-stage non-small cell lung cancer. Material: PBMCs, obtained at surgery. The rearrangement combines TRBV12-3 or TRBV12-4 with TRBJ1-5; the D gene is not confidently resolved. The nucleotides read TGTGCCAGCAGTTTACGGATCAATCAGCCCCAGCATTTT. Its product reads: CASSLRINQPQHF.